Shown below are 31 T cell receptor beta chains from a single sample sequenced in a study of identifying expanded T cells in peripheral blood. Profiling relied on immunoSEQ multiplex PCR, and the TCRdb table lists in-frame clones only, not all of them. The top ten clones hold around 2.7% of a sample with under 95,000 clones, approximately 91% of them seen once. The sequencing input was blood. The origin of the receptors is a person aged 18-70 years in good health.

The V gene is TRBV6-6, the J gene TRBJ2-7; D ambiguous. V shed 0 bases and J shed 3 bases, with 3 bases lying between them. CDR1 is MNHNY, CDR2 SVGAGI, per germline (reference sequence). CDR3 size: 12 residues. CDR3 protein: CASSYSDYEQYF. The CDR3 region has the DNA TGTGCCAGCAGTTACTCGGACTACGAGCAGTACTTC.

This chain joins TRBV18 and TRBJ1-3; TRBD1 aligns across 7 bases. CDR1 and CDR2 from the germline V gene are KGHSH and LQKENI. V was pared by 3 bases and J by 4 bases, with 6 bases of the junction left unmatched. The CDR3 runs 15 residues. The CDR3: CASSPRQGTGNTIYF. The CDR3 coding sequence is TGTGCCAGCTCACCGAGACAGGGAACGGGAAACACCATATATTTT.

The genes are TRBV2 and TRBJ1-2, with 7 bases that match TRBD1. V trimming: 4 bases; J trimming: 8 bases; junction bases outside the gene matches: 10. Per germline, CDR1 SNHLY and CDR2 FYNNEI. The CDR3 has 14 amino acids. Written as DNA, the CDR3 is TGTGCCAGCAGTGCTACGCGACAGGGTATCGGCTACACCTTC. Translating it yields CASSATRQGIGYTF.

CDR3 in amino acids: CASSYPGTNTQYF. CDR3 coding DNA: TGTGCCAGCAGTTATCCGGGGACCAATACGCAGTATTTT. The chain couples TRBV28 to TRBJ2-3; possibly TRBD1 or TRBD2 for D (5 bases each). V was clipped by 4 bases and J by 7 bases, with 12 bases between them. CDR1 and CDR2 from the germline V gene are MDHEN and SYDVKM. The CDR3 runs 13 residues.

This clone occurred once. J is TRBJ2-7 and V is TRBV10-2, with a possible D match to TRBD1 (5 bases). The CDR3 length is 13 residues. The V gene lost 4 bases and the J gene lost 4 bases, with 11 bases spanning the gap. CDR1 is WSHSY, CDR2 SAAADI, per germline. The CDR3: CASSVAGMYEQYF. For the CDR3, the DNA is TGCGCCAGCAGTGTGGCAGGGATGTACGAGCAGTACTTC.

CDR3 sequence (DNA): TGTGCCAGCTCACCCGGCGGGAACACAGATACGCAGTATTTT. Its translation: CASSPGGNTDTQYF. The chain carries TRBV18 and TRBJ2-3; D is possibly TRBD2 (6 bases). Germline CDR1 KGHSH, CDR2 LQKENI. V was trimmed by 3 bases and J by 2 bases, leaving 9 bases between them. This CDR3 has 14 amino acids.

The CDR3 DNA sequence: TGTGCCAGCAGCCAAGGAGCGGGAACCTACGAGCAGTACTTC. Translation: CASSQGAGTYEQYF. The gene calls are TRBV6-1 and TRBJ2-7; TRBD2 matches at 7 bases. The V segment lost 6 bases and the J segment 2 bases; nucleotides outside the gene matches: 7. The germline V gene has CDR1 MNHNS and CDR2 SASEGT. This CDR3 spans 14 amino acids.

The chain has TRBV19 and TRBJ1-2; weak D call: TRBD1 (5 bases). V shed 6 bases and J shed 4 bases, with 12 bases lying between them. The CDR3 loop spans 13 amino acids. Germline CDR1 and CDR2: LNHDA and SQIVND (reference sequence). The CDR3, as DNA: TGTGCCAGTAGCCGTCCCGGGGCCTATGGCTACACCTTC. It specifies CASSRPGAYGYTF.

This rearrangement joins TRBV7-9 to TRBJ1-2; TRBD1 matches at 7 bases. The ends lost 0 bases at V and 3 bases at J; junction bases unmatched: 1. CDR1 is SEHNR, CDR2 FQNEAQ, per germline (reference sequence). This CDR3 region has 14 residues. The CDR3 DNA sequence: TGTGCCAGCAGCTTAGCCGGGACAGACTATGGCTACACCTTC. It codes for CASSLAGTDYGYTF.

This chain connects TRBV7-9 to TRBJ1-1; D not resolved. V lost 11 bases, J lost 4 bases, and 14 bases lay in between. Looked up from germline, CDR1 is SEHNR and CDR2 is FQNEAQ (reference sequence). CDR3 length equals 12 residues. The CDR3 region has the DNA TGTGCCGGCTCGAGAGAGCCCACTGAAGCTTTCTTT. This translates into CAGSREPTEAFF.

This chain uses TRBV28 with TRBJ1-1; 10 bases match TRBD1. V shed 6 bases and J 0 bases; nucleotides not matched to a gene: 4. The CDR3 loop spans 15 amino acids. Germline-derived CDR1 and CDR2 are MDHEN and SYDVKM. Written as DNA, the CDR3 is TGTGCCAGCAGGCGACAGGGGGCGTTGAACACTGAAGCTTTCTTT. Encoded protein: CASRRQGALNTEAFF.

This chain joins TRBV30 and TRBJ1-5, with D possibly matching TRBD1 (6 bases). V dropped 0 bases and J dropped 0 bases, with 21 bases sitting between them. Germline lookup yields CDR1 GTSNPN and CDR2 SVGIG (reference sequence). The CDR3 totals 19 residues. The CDR3 here is CAWSVVRSSGAVSNQPQHF. Here the CDR3 DNA reads TGTGCCTGGAGTGTGGTTCGGAGCTCAGGGGCGGTTAGCAATCAGCCCCAGCATTTT.

V usage is TRBV5-4 and J usage is TRBJ2-3; tentatively, D is TRBD1 (6 bases). The CDR3 spans 12 residues. The germline V gene encodes CDR1 SGHNT and CDR2 YYREEE (reference sequence). Trimming left V 4 bases short and J 13 bases short, with 16 bases between. CDR3 coding DNA: TGTGCCAGCAGCCCCAGGGGAGTTGAGGAGTATTTT. Protein: CASSPRGVEEYF.

The genes are TRBV18 and TRBJ2-1; tentatively, D is TRBD2 (6 bases). CDR3 length: 14 residues. Germline values: CDR1 KGHSH, CDR2 LQKENI. V was shortened by 8 bases and J by 2 bases, with 13 bases between the two germline ends. The CDR3 loop is CASRTAGAYNEQFF. The CDR3 bases are TGTGCCAGCCGCACAGCGGGTGCCTACAATGAGCAGTTCTTC.

V is TRBV11-2 and J is TRBJ1-2, with TRBD1 matching over 7 bases. The germline V gene has CDR1 SGHAT and CDR2 FQNNGV. The ends lost 1 base at V and 7 bases at J; junction bases unmatched: 9. This CDR3 spans 15 amino acids. CDR3 amino acids: CASSLGRTGSSGYTF. The DNA of the CDR3 is TGTGCCAGCAGCTTAGGGAGGACAGGTAGTAGTGGCTACACCTTC.

This clone was picked up one time. The chain combines TRBV29-1 with TRBJ2-1, with no clear D. Germline CDR1 and CDR2: SQVTM and ANQGSEA. This CDR3 has 13 residues. V lost 3 bases and J 9 bases, leaving 15 bases between the germline ends. CDR3 sequence reads: CSVDSRNVVEQFF. CDR3 sequence (DNA): TGCAGCGTTGACTCGCGTAATGTTGTTGAGCAGTTCTTC.

The V gene is TRBV7-2, the J gene TRBJ1-2; a weak D match, TRBD1 (5 bases). Trimming took 1 base from V and 6 from J, leaving 12 bases between them. The germline gives CDR1 SGHTA, CDR2 FQGNSA. CDR3 length: 14 amino acids. The CDR3 loop reads CASSLVVIGDGYTF. In DNA, the CDR3 is TGTGCCAGCAGCTTAGTCGTGATAGGGGATGGCTACACCTTC.

This chain links TRBV10-3 with TRBJ1-4; D unresolved. The germline V and J ends were trimmed by 4 bases and 0 bases, with 12 bases remaining between them. Looked up from germline, CDR1 is ENHRY and CDR2 is SYGVKD. This CDR3 spans 16 amino acids. The CDR3 here is CAISARESSTNEKLFF. The CDR3, as DNA: TGTGCCATCAGTGCGCGGGAGTCCTCAACTAATGAAAAACTGTTTTTT.

The rearrangement links TRBV5-8 to TRBJ2-3; 9 bases are shared with TRBD1. The J segment lost 5 bases and the V segment lost 2 bases, leaving 3 bases of the junction unmatched. Germline CDR1 reads SGHTS; CDR2 reads YDEGEE. The CDR3 covers 14 residues. The CDR3 DNA follows: TGTGCCAGCAGCTTACAGGGGGCTGGAGATACGCAGTATTTT. Protein: CASSLQGAGDTQYF.

This CDR3 is CASSLGQSGGYEQYF. The CDR3 region has the DNA TGTGCCAGCAGCTTAGGACAGAGCGGCGGTTACGAGCAGTACTTC. The rearrangement uses TRBV7-2 and TRBJ2-7; D possibly matches TRBD1 or TRBD2 (5 bases each). V lost 1 base and J lost 4, with 14 bases in between. CDR1 and CDR2 from the germline V gene are SGHTA and FQGNSA. The CDR3 loop spans 15 amino acids.

The chain joins TRBV10-3 to TRBJ2-1; the D is unclear. V dropped 10 bases and J dropped 0 bases, with 19 bases sitting between them. Looked up from germline, CDR1 is ENHRY and CDR2 is SYGVKD. This CDR3 is 16 amino acids long. The CDR3 protein is CATLPRLDISYNEQFF. CDR3 DNA sequence: TGTGCCACCCTTCCGCGCTTAGATATCTCCTACAATGAGCAGTTCTTC.

V is TRBV18 and J is TRBJ2-7, with D perhaps TRBD2 (6 bases). Per germline, CDR1 KGHSH and CDR2 LQKENI. Trimming pared 2 bases from V and 6 bases from J, leaving 14 bases between. The CDR3 contains 14 residues. CDR3 region: CASSPFGEVSEQYF. The CDR3 DNA follows: TGTGCCAGCTCACCATTTGGGGAGGTGAGCGAGCAGTACTTC.

J is TRBJ2-7 and V is TRBV5-1; 7 bases line up with TRBD1. The J segment lost 2 bases and the V segment lost 1 base, leaving 9 bases of the junction unmatched. The CDR3 covers 16 residues. CDR1 and CDR2 from the germline V gene are SGHRS and YFSETQ. The CDR3 loop is CASSLFSGQSTYEQYF. In nucleotides, the CDR3 is TGCGCCAGCAGCTTGTTTTCGGGACAGTCGACCTACGAGCAGTACTTC.

The chain joins TRBV11-2 to TRBJ1-1; 8 positions agree with TRBD1. Trimming at V came to 3 bases and at J to 3 bases, leaving 6 bases not matched to a gene. Looked up from germline, CDR1 is SGHAT and CDR2 is FQNNGV. The CDR3 loop spans 15 amino acids. CDR3 sequence reads: CASSFGQGGYTEAFF. The DNA of the CDR3 is TGTGCCAGCAGCTTTGGACAGGGTGGGTACACTGAAGCTTTCTTT.

This clone was seen once. The chain recombines TRBV28 with TRBJ1-5; TRBD1 matches at 7 bases. The CDR3 contains 16 residues. V gave up 4 bases and J gave up 0 bases; unmatched junction bases: 6. CDR1 is MDHEN and CDR2 is SYDVKM in the germline V gene. Here the CDR3 reads CASSSTGTVSNQPQHF. As DNA, the CDR3 is TGTGCCAGCAGTTCTACCGGGACAGTTAGCAATCAGCCCCAGCATTTT.

The genes are TRBV7-8 and TRBJ2-1; 7 nucleotides line up with TRBD1. Germline CDR1 and CDR2: SGHVS and FQNEAQ. V lost 7 bases, J lost 1 base, and 7 bases stayed unmatched. The CDR3 totals 15 residues. The CDR3 reads CASIKMGQSYNEQFF. The CDR3 DNA reads TGTGCCAGCATCAAAATGGGACAGTCCTACAATGAGCAGTTCTTC.

The genes are TRBV2 and TRBJ2-2; the D gene is possibly TRBD2 (5 bases). The germline V gene has CDR1 SNHLY and CDR2 FYNNEI. This CDR3 is built from 15 residues. V lost 4 bases and J 8 bases, leaving 17 bases between the germline ends. As DNA, the CDR3 is TGTGCCAGCAGTGTAATATCAGAGGGAGTGGGGGAGCTGTTTTTT. Encoded protein: CASSVISEGVGELFF.

The genes are TRBV29-1 and TRBJ2-1; D is unresolved. Germline CDR1 reads SQVTM; CDR2 reads ANQGSEA. The CDR3 is 10 amino acids. Trimming removed 6 bases from V and 4 bases from J, with 4 bases in between. The CDR3, as DNA: TGCAGCGTAGCATACAATGAGCAGTTCTTC. The encoded protein is CSVAYNEQFF.

The V call is TRBV28, the J call TRBJ1-1; D not resolved. The CDR3 extends over 14 amino acids. Germline CDR1 reads MDHEN; CDR2 reads SYDVKM. Trimming stripped 7 bases from V and 0 bases from J, with 12 bases between. The CDR3 DNA reads TGTGCCAGCATCCCAGGAGGATTGAACACTGAAGCTTTCTTT. This gives the protein CASIPGGLNTEAFF.

V usage is TRBV7-2 and J usage is TRBJ2-5, with 9 bases matching TRBD2. The J segment lost 5 bases and the V segment lost 3 bases, leaving 13 bases of the junction unmatched. The CDR3 contains 17 residues. The V gene's germline CDR1 is SGHTA and CDR2 FQGNSA. The CDR3 DNA is TGTGCCAGCAGCTTGGCCCAAGCGGGGGGCTTGGAGGAGACCCAGTACTTC. Amino acid sequence: CASSLAQAGGLEETQYF. The whole variable domain, remainder taken from reference TRBV7-2 and TRBJ2-5, is GAGVSQSPSNKVTEKGKDVELRCDPISGHTALYWYRQSLGQGLEFLIYFQGNSAPDKSGLPSDRFSAERTGGSVSTLTIQRTQQEDSAVYLCASSLAQAGGLEETQYFGPGTRLLVL.

The V gene is TRBV4-3, the J gene TRBJ1-5; D gene ambiguous. There are 15 residues in the CDR3. Trimming pared 1 base from V and 0 bases from J, leaving 7 bases between. Per germline, CDR1 LGHNA and CDR2 YSLEER. Here the CDR3 reads CASSQVAYSNQPQHF. DNA for the CDR3: TGCGCCAGCAGCCAAGTGGCTTATAGCAATCAGCCCCAGCATTTT.